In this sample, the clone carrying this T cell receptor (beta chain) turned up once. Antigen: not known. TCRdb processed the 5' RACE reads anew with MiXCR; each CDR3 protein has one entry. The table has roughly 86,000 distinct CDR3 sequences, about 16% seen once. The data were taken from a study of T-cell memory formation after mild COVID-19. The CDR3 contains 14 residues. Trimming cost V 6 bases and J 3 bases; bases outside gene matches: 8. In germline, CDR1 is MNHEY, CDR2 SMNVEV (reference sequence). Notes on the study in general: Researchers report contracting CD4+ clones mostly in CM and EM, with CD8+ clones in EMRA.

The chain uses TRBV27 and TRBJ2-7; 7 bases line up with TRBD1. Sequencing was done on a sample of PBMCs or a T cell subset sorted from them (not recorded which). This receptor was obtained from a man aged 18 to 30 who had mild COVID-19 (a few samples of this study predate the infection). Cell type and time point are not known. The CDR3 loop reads CASRFSQGDYEQYF. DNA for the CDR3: TGTGCCAGCAGATTTTCGCAGGGGGACTACGAGCAGTACTTC.